This T cell receptor (beta chain) was observed in a study of regulatory T cells in long-lasting Graves disease. Assembly of TCR beta libraries relied on iRepertoire HTBI primers together with Arm-PCR of CDR3 regions. Per the original methods: Across all samples, approximately 64 TRBV segments and about 13 TRBJ segments were identified. TCRdb processed the multiplex PCR reads anew with MiXCR; each CDR3 protein has one entry. The V and J calls come from TCRdb's annotation, not from the publication. The sample lists roughly 610,000 distinct CDR3 sequences, 16% occurring once. This clonotype was observed a few times. Indicated time point: newly diagnosed GD, antithyroid drugs for less than 3 months. Scientists built the TCR library using RNA that was extracted from PBMCs. A blood draw put 8 to 10 milliliters of peripheral blood into EDTA tubes. The CDR3 sequence is 18 residues long. With V trimmed by 2 bases and J by 0 bases, 9 bases remained unmatched. The germline V gene encodes CDR1 SGHVS and CDR2 FNYEAQ.

These same records also appear under a second study, on T cells in Graves' hyperthyroidism and ophthalmopathy. That work contributes: During a first-round RT-PCR of the TCR CDR3, the HTBI primer set was used. In simple terms, a model built on 13 V-J features told ophthalmopathy apart from stable hyperthyroidism.

J is TRBJ2-2 and V is TRBV7-6; TRBD1 matches at 7 bases. The receptor comes from a man younger than 35 with Graves disease. The sample in question was peripheral blood mononuclear cells (PBMCs), obtained at new diagnosis, from a patient treated with antithyroid drugs. The CDR3, as DNA: TGTGCCAGCAGCTTATACCCACCGACAGGGTCGAACACCGGGGAGCTGTTTTTT. It codes for CASSLYPPTGSNTGELFF.